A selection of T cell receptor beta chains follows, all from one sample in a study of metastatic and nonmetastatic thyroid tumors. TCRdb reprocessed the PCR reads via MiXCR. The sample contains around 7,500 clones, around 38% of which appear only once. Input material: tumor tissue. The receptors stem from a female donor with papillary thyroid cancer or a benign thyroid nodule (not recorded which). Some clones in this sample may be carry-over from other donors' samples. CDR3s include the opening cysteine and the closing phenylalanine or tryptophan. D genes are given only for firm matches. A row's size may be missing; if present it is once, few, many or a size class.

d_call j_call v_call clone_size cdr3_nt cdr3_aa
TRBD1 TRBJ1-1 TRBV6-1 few TGTGCCAGCAGCCACAGGGGGCGCGGGAACACTGAAGCTTTCTTT CASSHRGRGNTEAFF
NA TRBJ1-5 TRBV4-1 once TGCGCCAGCAGCCAGATGGACAGCCGCAATCAGCCCCAGCATTTT CASSQMDSRNQPQHF
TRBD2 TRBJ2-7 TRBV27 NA TGTGCCAGCAGCTATAGCGGGAGCCACTCTGGATACGAGCAGTACTTC CASSYSGSHSGYEQYF
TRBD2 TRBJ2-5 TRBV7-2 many TGTGCCAGCAGCCCGGGTAGACTAGCGGGAGTTGAGACCCAGTACTTC CASSPGRLAGVETQYF
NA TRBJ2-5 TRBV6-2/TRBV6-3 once TGTGCCAGCAGTAGCGGGTTCCAAGAGACCCAGTACTTC CASSSGFQETQYF
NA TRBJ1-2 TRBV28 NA TGTGCCAGCAGTTTTTTGATCGTCGGGTCGTTGGGCTACACCTTC CASSFLIVGSLGYTF
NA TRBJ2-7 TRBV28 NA TGTGCCAGCAGCGGGGGACGCAGCTCCTACGAGCAGTACTTC CASSGGRSSYEQYF
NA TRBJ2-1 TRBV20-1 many TGCAGTGCTAGAGATGGGACGAGTCCCGACAGCTCCTACAATGAGCAGTTCTTC CSARDGTSPDSSYNEQFF
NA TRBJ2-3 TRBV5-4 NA TGTGCCAGCAGCTTGGAGGCAGTTAGGGATACGCAGTATTTT CASSLEAVRDTQYF
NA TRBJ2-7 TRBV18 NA TGTGCCAGCTCACTCAGGGGTGTGGACGAGCAGTACTTC CASSLRGVDEQYF
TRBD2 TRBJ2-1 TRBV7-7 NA TGTGCTAGCAGCCCGGGACTAGCGGAGACGATTGTGCAGTTCTTC CASSPGLAETIVQFF
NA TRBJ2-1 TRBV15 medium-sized TGTGCCACCAGCAGGAAAGGACAGAATTACAATGAGCAGTTCTTC CATSRKGQNYNEQFF
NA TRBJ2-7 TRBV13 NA TGTGCCAGCCGCGTGTGGGGGTCCGGTTGGGAGCAGTACTTC CASRVWGSGWEQYF
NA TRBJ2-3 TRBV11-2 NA TGTGCCAGCAGCTTAGTATCTTTGAAAGGTGCAGATACGCAGTATTTT CASSLVSLKGADTQYF
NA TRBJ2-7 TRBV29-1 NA TGCAGCGTGGGAGAAGGTGAGCAGTACTTC CSVGEGEQYF
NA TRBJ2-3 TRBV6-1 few TGTGCCAGCACCACCCCACCTTTGGGCACGCAGTATTTT CASTTPPLGTQYF
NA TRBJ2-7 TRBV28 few TGTGCCAGCGGGGTGTACGAGCAGTACTTC CASGVYEQYF
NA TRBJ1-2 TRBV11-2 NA TGTGCCAGCAGCGGAGGGACCTATGGCTACACCTTC CASSGGTYGYTF
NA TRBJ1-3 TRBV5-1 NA TGCGCCAGCAGCATGGACAGCTCTGGAAACACCATATATTTT CASSMDSSGNTIYF